Listed below are T cell receptor beta chains from one sample, sequenced in a study of tumor and adjacent non-tumor tissue in lung cancer. TCRdb re-derived calls from the multiplex PCR reads in MiXCR, one entry per CDR3 protein. The profile shows 70,000 to 95,000 distinct CDR3 sequences, 76% of them singletons. The sequenced material came from distant non-tumor lung tissue. These receptors originate from a man aged 65-85 years with non-small cell lung cancer. The CDR3 runs from the conserved cysteine through the conserved F or W. Fields, in order: J gene, V gene, D gene, clone size, CDR3 protein, CDR3 DNA. The D gene is left open where the match is weak. Part of the rows lack a size; the others show once, few, many or a class for expanded clones.

J gene: TRBJ1-5; V gene: TRBV6-5; D gene: .; clone size: .; CDR3 protein: CASSLLGVNQPQHF; CDR3 DNA: TGTGCCAGCAGTTTACTAGGAGTGAATCAGCCCCAGCATTTC
J gene: TRBJ2-5; V gene: TRBV6-1; D gene: TRBD2; clone size: .; CDR3 protein: CASSEKVAGGGVETQYF; CDR3 DNA: TGTGCCAGCAGTGAAAAGGTCGCAGGCGGGGGTGTAGAGACCCAGTACTTC
J gene: TRBJ1-5; V gene: TRBV6-6; D gene: TRBD1; clone size: many; CDR3 protein: CASSSRDRGSNQPQHF; CDR3 DNA: TGTGCCAGCAGTTCTAGGGACAGAGGCAGCAATCAGCCCCAGCATTTT
J gene: TRBJ2-1; V gene: TRBV11-2; D gene: .; clone size: .; CDR3 protein: CTSSLQGEANEQFF; CDR3 DNA: TGCACCAGCAGCTTACAGGGAGAAGCCAATGAGCAGTTCTTC
J gene: TRBJ1-5; V gene: TRBV29-1; D gene: .; clone size: .; CDR3 protein: CSVGQPGAPQDF; CDR3 DNA: TGCAGCGTTGGTCAGCCGGGCGCGCCCCAGGATTTT
J gene: TRBJ1-1; V gene: TRBV11-3; D gene: .; clone size: .; CDR3 protein: CASSFRRNNEAFF; CDR3 DNA: TGTGCCAGCAGCTTTCGGAGGAACAATGAAGCATTCTTT
J gene: TRBJ2-5; V gene: TRBV20-1; D gene: TRBD2; clone size: many; CDR3 protein: CSAQRGEETQYF; CDR3 DNA: TGCAGTGCTCAGCGGGGAGAAGAGACCCAGTACTTC
J gene: TRBJ2-3; V gene: TRBV29-1; D gene: .; clone size: .; CDR3 protein: CSMGGAIDTQYF; CDR3 DNA: TGCAGCATGGGGGGGGCCATAGATACGCAGTACTTT
J gene: TRBJ1-1; V gene: TRBV6-5; D gene: TRBD1; clone size: .; CDR3 protein: CANRQTQDRRWGTEAFF; CDR3 DNA: TGTGCCAACAGGCAAACCCAGGACAGGAGATGGGGCACTGAAGCTTTCTTT
J gene: TRBJ1-2; V gene: TRBV29-1; D gene: TRBD1; clone size: few; CDR3 protein: CSVVPRQGTRVYGYTF; CDR3 DNA: TGCAGCGTCGTCCCGAGACAGGGAACGAGAGTTTATGGCTACACCTTC
J gene: TRBJ2-4; V gene: TRBV4-3; D gene: .; clone size: .; CDR3 protein: CTSSQTVAKNIQYF; CDR3 DNA: TGCACCAGCAGCCAGACAGTAGCCAAAAACATTCAGTACTTC